A selection of T cell receptor beta chains follows, all from one sample in a study of blood T cell repertoires in COVID-19. TCRdb keeps only in-frame clones here, not all; method: immunoSEQ multiplex PCR. This sample has under 250,000 clones, with 70% to 90% found just once. Material for sequencing was peripheral blood. The receptors stem from a man in his forties or fifties with COVID-19, enrolled during active disease. Each CDR3 is given with its conserved first and last residue. A D gene is named only where the DNA matches it firmly. Some rows mark clone size as missing; the rest say once, few, many or name a class of expanded clone.

J gene,V gene,clone size,D gene,CDR3 protein,CDR3 DNA
TRBJ2-1,TRBV7-3,many,NA,CASSLSDTGEPSTEQFF,TGTGCCAGCAGCCTAAGCGACACAGGAGAACCTTCAACCGAGCAGTTCTTC
TRBJ1-6,TRBV30,few,NA,CAWTRVFGNSPLHF,TGTGCCTGGACCAGGGTTTTCGGTAATTCACCCCTCCACTTT
TRBJ2-1,TRBV19,NA,TRBD1,CASSSETGNNEQFF,TGTGCCAGTAGTAGCGAGACAGGGAACAATGAGCAGTTCTTC
TRBJ2-3,TRBV7-6,NA,TRBD2,CASSLGKLAGGTDTQYF,TGTGCCAGCAGCTTAGGGAAACTAGCGGGGGGAACAGATACGCAGTATTTT
TRBJ1-1,TRBV5-1,once,NA,CASSSSQVGNTEAFF,TGCGCCAGCAGCTCATCGCAGGTAGGGAACACTGAAGCTTTCTTT
TRBJ2-1,TRBV7-2,NA,TRBD2,CASSDRVLAGNEQFF,TGTGCCAGCAGCGATAGAGTCCTAGCGGGGAATGAGCAGTTCTTC
TRBJ2-3,TRBV18,NA,NA,CASSPVPLSTSTDTQYF,TGTGCCAGCTCACCAGTACCATTATCTACTAGCACAGATACGCAGTATTTT
TRBJ2-7,TRBV5-4,NA,TRBD2,CASSPQLAGGREQYF,TGTGCCAGCAGTCCGCAACTAGCGGGGGGCCGCGAGCAGTACTTC
TRBJ2-3,TRBV12-5,once,TRBD1,CASGPGTGAGTDTQYF,TGTGCTAGTGGCCCCGGGACAGGGGCCGGCACAGATACGCAGTATTTT
TRBJ2-5,TRBV5-1,NA,NA,CASSLGSQETQYF,TGCGCCAGCAGTCTTGGGAGCCAAGAGACCCAGTACTTC
TRBJ1-1,TRBV9,NA,NA,CASSVAGNTEAFF,TGTGCCAGCAGCGTAGCAGGGAACACTGAAGCTTTCTTT
TRBJ1-2,TRBV7-9,NA,NA,CASSLAGSSNYGYTF,TGTGCCAGCAGCTTAGCTGGTAGTTCTAACTATGGCTACACCTTC
TRBJ1-1,TRBV19,NA,TRBD1,CASSPQGANTEAFF,TGTGCCAGTAGTCCGCAGGGGGCGAACACTGAAGCTTTCTTT
TRBJ2-7,TRBV28,NA,NA,CASSSGRYEQYF,TGTGCCAGCAGCTCCGGTCGCTACGAGCAGTACTTC
TRBJ1-5,TRBV19,once,NA,CASSHRGSDQPQHF,TGTGCCAGTAGCCATAGGGGAAGTGACCAGCCCCAGCATTTT
TRBJ1-1,TRBV13,NA,NA,CASSSPGLFGVTEAFF,TGTGCCAGCAGCTCCCCGGGACTTTTCGGGGTCACTGAAGCTTTCTTT
TRBJ1-1,TRBV5-4,NA,NA,CASTPRGMNTEAFF,TGTGCCAGCACCCCGAGAGGGATGAACACTGAAGCTTTCTTT
TRBJ1-2,TRBV6-5,NA,TRBD1,CASSPGQVLDGYTF,TGTGCCAGCAGCCCGGGACAGGTTTTAGATGGCTACACCTTC
TRBJ1-5,TRBV24-1,NA,NA,CATSDETGSNQPQHF,TGTGCCACCAGTGATGAGACAGGAAGCAATCAGCCCCAGCATTTT
TRBJ2-2,TRBV3-1/TRBV3-2,once,NA,CASSQIYRGELFF,TGTGCCAGCAGCCAGATCTACAGGGGGGAGCTGTTTTTT
TRBJ1-1,TRBV5-1,NA,TRBD1,CASSLTGARNTEAFF,TGCGCCAGCAGCTTGACAGGGGCTAGGAACACTGAAGCTTTCTTT
TRBJ1-4,TRBV5-6,NA,NA,CASSSRLQGEHNEKLFF,TGTGCCAGCAGCTCCCGCCTACAGGGCGAACATAATGAAAAACTGTTTTTT
TRBJ1-1,TRBV30,NA,NA,CAWSFRGTEAFF,TGTGCCTGGAGTTTCCGGGGCACTGAAGCTTTCTTT
TRBJ2-5,TRBV11-3,NA,TRBD2,CASSLGVGRGPRETQYF,TGTGCCAGCAGCTTAGGGGTGGGGAGGGGTCCTCGGGAGACCCAGTACTTC
TRBJ2-3,TRBV7-3,NA,NA,CASSSSGPTDTQYF,TGTGCCAGCAGCTCCTCTGGCCCCACAGATACGCAGTATTTT
TRBJ1-5,TRBV6-6,NA,TRBD1,CASSYSGQASNQPQHF,TGTGCCAGCAGTTACTCCGGACAGGCGAGCAATCAGCCCCAGCATTTT
TRBJ1-5,TRBV27,NA,NA,CASSLRAGDQPQHF,TGTGCCAGCAGTTTGCGGGCGGGAGACCAGCCCCAGCATTTT
TRBJ2-7,TRBV9,NA,TRBD1,CASSVHPGGMYEQYF,TGTGCCAGCAGCGTCCATCCAGGGGGAATGTACGAGCAGTACTTC
TRBJ2-5,TRBV3-1/TRBV3-2,few,NA,CASSLLGQETQYF,TGTGCCAGCAGTCTCCTAGGACAAGAGACCCAGTACTTC